These 5 T cell receptor beta chains originate from one sample sequenced in a study of T-cell reconstitution after alpha-beta-depleted transplantation in children (dated by TCRdb to about 2016). What this sample's treatment or condition label stands for: allogeneic hematopoietic cell transplantation with graft depleted of TCRalphabeta T cells and CD19 B cells. Libraries were built with PCR. The sequencer was an Illumina HiSeq 2500. TCR library preparation used molecular barcoding, with unique molecular identifiers applied to normalize quantification of the TCRbeta repertoire. The raw public reads went through TCRdb reprocessing: fastp at Q25, MiXCR clone calling, in-frame beta chains kept. For every CDR3 protein sequence, its rows merge into one entry that carries the most common genes and DNA. The sample yields 350,000 to 500,000 distinct CDR3 sequences; around two fifths were counted once. The biggest ten clones account for around a quarter of the sample.

Sequences were derived from PBMCs, sampled before TCRalphabeta/CD19-depleted stem cell transplant. Receptors originate from a girl aged 2-10 years with aplastic anemia, due to receive a stem cell transplant.

This clonotype occurred many times. The CDR3 sequence is CASSFLMARPQETQYF. CDR3 DNA sequence: TGTGCCAGCAGTTTTTTAATGGCCAGGCCCCAAGAGACCCAGTACTTC. This chain connects TRBV12-3 or TRBV12-4 to TRBJ2-5; the D is unclear. The V end was cut by 3 bases, the J end by 1 base, with 15 bases between. The CDR3 runs to 16 residues.

V gene TRBV20-1 combines with J gene TRBJ1-5; no clear D. The CDR3 loop spans 13 amino acids. The V end lost 0 bases, the J end lost 3 bases, and 6 bases lay between the germline ends. Germline CDR1 is DFQATT and CDR2 is SNEGSKA (reference sequence). The CDR3 loop is CSARETPNQPQHF. CDR3 DNA: TGCAGTGCTAGAGAGACACCCAATCAGCCCCAGCATTTT.

The chain has TRBV6-2 or TRBV6-3 and TRBJ2-2, with no clear D. V lost 2 bases and J 5 bases, leaving 15 bases between the germline ends. The CDR3 covers 16 residues. Germline assignment: CDR1 MNHEY and CDR2 SVGEGT. The CDR3 sequence: CASSYRPPMITGELFF. The CDR3 nucleotides read TGTGCCAGCAGTTACCGTCCCCCAATGATTACCGGGGAGCTGTTTTTT.

This clonotype was seen only a few times. The chain links TRBV6-1 to TRBJ2-2; D may be TRBD1 or TRBD2 (5 bases each). This CDR3 spans 13 amino acids. Germline values: CDR1 MNHNS, CDR2 SASEGT. Between the trimmed V and J ends, which lost 6 bases and 4 bases, there was a span of 9 bases. The CDR3 reads CASSPGPTGELFF. The CDR3 bases are TGTGCCAGCAGCCCGGGACCCACCGGGGAGCTGTTTTTT.

The J gene is TRBJ2-7, the V gene TRBV20-1, with 7 bases matching TRBD1. Germline assignment: CDR1 DFQATT and CDR2 SNEGSKA (reference sequence). The trim removed 3 bases at V and 4 bases at J, leaving 12 bases unmatched. The CDR3 sequence is 15 residues long. Here the CDR3 DNA reads TGCAGTGCTAGGAACCTGAACAGGGGACGATACGAGCAGTACTTC. Its translation is CSARNLNRGRYEQYF.